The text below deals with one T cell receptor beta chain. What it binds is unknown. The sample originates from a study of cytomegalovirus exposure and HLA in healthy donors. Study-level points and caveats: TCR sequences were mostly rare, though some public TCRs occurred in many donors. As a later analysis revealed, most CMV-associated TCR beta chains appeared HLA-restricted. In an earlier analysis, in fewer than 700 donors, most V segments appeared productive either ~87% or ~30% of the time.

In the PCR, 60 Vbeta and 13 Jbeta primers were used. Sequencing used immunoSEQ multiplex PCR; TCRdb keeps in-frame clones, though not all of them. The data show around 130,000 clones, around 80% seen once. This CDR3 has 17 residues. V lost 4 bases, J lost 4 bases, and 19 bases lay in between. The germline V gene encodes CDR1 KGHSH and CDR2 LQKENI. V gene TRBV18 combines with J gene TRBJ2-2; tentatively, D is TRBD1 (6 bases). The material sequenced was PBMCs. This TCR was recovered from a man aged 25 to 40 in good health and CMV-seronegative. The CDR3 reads CASSHRVPSTLTGELFF. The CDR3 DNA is TGTGCCAGCTCACACAGGGTTCCATCGACCCTCACCGGGGAGCTGTTTTTT.